This T cell receptor (beta chain) was sequenced for a study of blood T cells in healthy people across ages. A second PCR, run for roughly 7 to 12 cycles, used a sample-barcoded 5' primer plus a J-beta primer mix. The authors tagged each cDNA molecule using a template-switch adaptor with 12 random nucleotides. MiXCR was run by TCRdb on the 5' RACE reads, yielding one entry per CDR3 protein. The data show more than 500,000 distinct CDR3 sequences, 27% seen once. This clonotype was counted ten times or more. Its antigen is currently unknown. Whole-study results and caveats: In long-lived donors, naive CD4+ cell counts and diversity exceeded those of aged donors. Strong correlation linked observed beta diversity and percent naive T cells.

The germline CDR1 and CDR2 sequences are SGDLS and YYNGEE. The V gene end was trimmed by 4 bases and the J gene end by 6 bases; junction bases not matched to a gene: 13. This CDR3 is built from 16 residues. Peripheral blood was drawn, roughly 10 milliliters per donor. The sequenced sample was blood. The chain employs TRBV9 and TRBJ2-3; 8 nucleotides align to TRBD1. The receptor was isolated from a woman in her 70s in good health. CDR3 DNA sequence: TGTGCCAGCAGCCTCAGGACAGGGACCATGGGGGATACGCAGTATTTT. Amino acid sequence: CASSLRTGTMGDTQYF.